The sequence of this T cell receptor beta chain was determined in a study of T cell responses to AZD1222 COVID-19 vaccine. Germline loops: CDR1 SGHDT, CDR2 YYEEEE. The CDR3 is 17 residues long. Losses at the gene ends were 0 bases for V and 5 bases for J; bases not matched to a gene: 13. The study, taken as a whole, reports: Only a handful of individuals given AZD1222 were seropositive at baseline. Epitopes outside B.1.351 and B.1.1.7 mutated regions reportedly drew nearly half of spike TCRs. There were vaccine-associated CD4 TCRs across spike, dominant at 160-218 and 743-854. Donors were chiefly white British, with a greater number of females, and clonal diversity was perhaps underestimated.

Libraries were prepared by immunoSEQ multiplex PCR; TCRdb keeps only in-frame clonotypes and omits some of them. The sample yields 210,000 or so clones, about 92% seen once. As regards this clone: Its specificity is unknown.

The chain recombines TRBV5-6 with TRBJ2-5, with TRBD1 matching over 7 bases. This receptor was obtained from an adult in good health. The sequencing used peripheral blood, collected on day 0 of MenACWY control vaccination. DNA of the CDR3: TGTGCCAGCAGCTTGGGTTACGTAGGGGGCCGGGTGGAGACCCAGTACTTC. Translating gives CASSLGYVGGRVETQYF. Using reference TRBV5-6 and TRBJ2-5 for the parts outside the CDR3, the full variable domain is DAGVTQSPTHLIKTRGQQVTLRCSPKSGHDTVSWYQQALGQGPQFIFQYYEEEERQRGNFPDRFSGHQFPNYSSELNVNALLLGDSALYLCASSLGYVGGRVETQYFGPGTRLLVL.